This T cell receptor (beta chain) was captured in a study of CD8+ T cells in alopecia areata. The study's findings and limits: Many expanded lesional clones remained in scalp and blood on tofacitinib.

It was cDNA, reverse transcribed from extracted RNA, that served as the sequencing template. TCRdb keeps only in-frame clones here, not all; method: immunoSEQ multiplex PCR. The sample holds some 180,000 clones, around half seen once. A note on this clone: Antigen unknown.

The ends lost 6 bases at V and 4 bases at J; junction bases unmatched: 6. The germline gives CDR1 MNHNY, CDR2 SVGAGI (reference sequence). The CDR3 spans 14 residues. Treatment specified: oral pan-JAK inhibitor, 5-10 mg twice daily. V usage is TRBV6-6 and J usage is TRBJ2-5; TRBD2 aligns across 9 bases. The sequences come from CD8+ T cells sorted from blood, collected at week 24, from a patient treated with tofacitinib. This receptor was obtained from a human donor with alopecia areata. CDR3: CASSTSGQGETQYF. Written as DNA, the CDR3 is TGTGCCAGCAGCACTAGCGGGCAGGGAGAGACCCAGTACTTC.